This TCR beta chain stems from a study of T cells in Graves' hyperthyroidism and ophthalmopathy. Overall study results and limits: Expanded thyroid clonotypes (above 0.001) were mostly also found in blood. A model built on 13 V-J features separated ophthalmopathy from stable hyperthyroidism.

RNA transcripts were the template for amplifying TCR beta CDR3 regions. A first-round RT-PCR of the TCR CDR3 used the HTBI primer set. Via MiXCR, TCRdb re-called the multiplex PCR reads, giving one row per CDR3 protein. The table shows 400,000 or so distinct CDR3 sequences, with nearly 15% occurring only once. For this clonotype: The antigen is not known.

Per germline, CDR1 SQVTM and CDR2 ANQGSEA. V dropped 8 bases and J dropped 1 base, with 15 bases sitting between them. The CDR3 has 14 residues. The chain employs TRBV29-1 and TRBJ2-1, with D perhaps matching TRBD2 (6 bases). The source material was blood. The sequence derives from a woman aged 60-70 years with Graves' ophthalmopathy. Here the CDR3 DNA reads TGCAGCTTTTGGGGAGCGGGTTCCTACAATGAGCAGTTCTTC. Its translation is CSFWGAGSYNEQFF.